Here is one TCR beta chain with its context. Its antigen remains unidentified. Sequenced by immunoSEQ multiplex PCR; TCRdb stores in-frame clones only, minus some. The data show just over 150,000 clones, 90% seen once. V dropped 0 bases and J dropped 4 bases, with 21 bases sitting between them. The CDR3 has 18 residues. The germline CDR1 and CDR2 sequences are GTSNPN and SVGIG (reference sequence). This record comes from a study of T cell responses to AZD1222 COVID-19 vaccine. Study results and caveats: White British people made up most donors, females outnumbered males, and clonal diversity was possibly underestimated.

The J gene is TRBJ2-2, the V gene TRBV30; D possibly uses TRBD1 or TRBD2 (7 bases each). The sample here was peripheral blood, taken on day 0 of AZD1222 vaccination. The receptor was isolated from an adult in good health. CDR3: CAWSVQGRGGASTGELFF. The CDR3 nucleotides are TGTGCCTGGAGTGTACAGGGCAGGGGGGGAGCGAGCACCGGGGAGCTGTTTTTT.